This passage covers 29 T cell receptor beta chains from one sample sequenced in a study of cytomegalovirus exposure and HLA in healthy donors. Primers for the PCR totalled 60 Vbeta and 13 Jbeta. Sequencing was performed with immunoSEQ multiplex PCR; in TCRdb, only in-frame clones are kept and a portion is missing. The data contain over 150,000 clones, around 77% of them singletons. Sequencing was done on a sample of PBMCs. These receptors were taken from a woman aged 25-40 years in good health and CMV-seronegative.

The count of this clone is one. V usage is TRBV27 and J usage is TRBJ1-1, with 7 bases that match TRBD1. Germline CDR1 MNHEY, CDR2 SMNVEV (reference sequence). The CDR3 extends over 16 amino acids. V gave up 4 bases and J gave up 6 bases; unmatched junction bases: 14. The CDR3 spells CASSSPPTGRFAEAFF. As DNA, the CDR3 is TGTGCCAGCAGTTCCCCCCCGACAGGGAGGTTCGCTGAAGCTTTCTTT.

The J gene is TRBJ2-7, the V gene TRBV11-1; a possible D gene is TRBD2 (5 bases). This CDR3 has 13 amino acids. V was clipped by 5 bases and J by 6 bases, with 14 bases between them. Germline V gene data show CDR1 as SGHAT and CDR2 as FQDESV (reference sequence). The DNA for the CDR3 is TGTGCCAGCAGCGCCTTCGTGGCGGGCGAGCAGTACTTC. This translates into CASSAFVAGEQYF. Drawing the rest from reference TRBV11-1 and TRBJ2-7, the complete variable domain is EAEVAQSPRYKITEKSQAVAFWCDPISGHATLYWYRQILGQGPELLVQFQDESVVDDSQLPKDRFSAERLKGVDSTLKIQPAELGDSAMYLCASSAFVAGEQYFGPGTRLTVT.

The chain carries TRBV4-1 and TRBJ1-5; possibly TRBD1 for D (6 bases). The germline V gene has CDR1 MGHRA and CDR2 YSYEKL. V was clipped by 1 base and J by 2 bases, with 15 bases between them. The CDR3 sequence is 17 residues long. In DNA form, the CDR3 reads TGCGCCAGCAGCCAAGCCCCCGACAGGCCCCGCAATCAGCCCCAGCATTTT. Translated, it gives CASSQAPDRPRNQPQHF.

This clone was detected a few times. The chain combines TRBV11-2 with TRBJ2-1; the D gene is possibly TRBD2 (6 bases). The CDR3 consists of 13 residues. Trimming left V 6 bases short and J 5 bases short, with 11 bases between. Germline V gene sequence: CDR1 SGHAT, CDR2 FQNNGV. DNA of the CDR3: TGTGCCAGCAGAAGGACGGGGGACAATGAGCAGTTCTTC. Its protein is CASRRTGDNEQFF.

This chain connects TRBV4-1 to TRBJ2-5; 11 bases line up with TRBD2. This CDR3 comprises 15 residues. The germline CDR1 and CDR2 sequences are MGHRA and YSYEKL. V lost 0 bases and J lost 5; bases outside the gene matches: 2. CDR3 sequence reads: CASSQETSGGETQYF. The CDR3 DNA reads TGCGCCAGCAGCCAAGAAACTAGCGGGGGTGAGACCCAGTACTTC.

This clone is a singleton in its sample. At one boundary the junction diverges from the germline segment, which might be a read error. This chain links TRBV7-9 with TRBJ1-2; D is unresolved. Germline CDR1 reads SEHNR; CDR2 reads FQNEAQ (reference sequence). CDR3 length equals 10 residues. The CDR3: CASSPGGYPF. The DNA of the CDR3 is TGTGCCAGCAGCCCGGGTGGCTACCCCTTC.

The chain has TRBV15 and TRBJ1-2; no clear D. Germline lookup yields CDR1 LNHNV and CDR2 YYDKDF (reference sequence). The CDR3 length is 11 residues. Trimming left V 5 bases short and J 4 bases short, with 5 bases between. In nucleotides, the CDR3 is TGTGCCACCAGCTTCGGCTATGGCTACACCTTC. The encoded protein is CATSFGYGYTF.

The V and J genes are TRBV19 and TRBJ2-7; 8 nucleotides match TRBD2. The CDR3 spans 15 residues. V lost 3 bases to trimming and J lost 0 bases; unmatched junction nucleotides: 4. Germline V CDR1 and CDR2: LNHDA, SQIVND (reference sequence). CDR3 region: CASSIIAGPSYEQYF. CDR3 DNA sequence: TGTGCCAGTAGTATTATAGCGGGACCCTCCTACGAGCAGTACTTC.

The chain has TRBV20-1 and TRBJ1-6; D unresolved. The germline V gene encodes CDR1 DFQATT and CDR2 SNEGSKA (reference sequence). Between the trimmed V and J ends, which lost 3 bases and 9 bases, there was a span of 6 bases. The CDR3 contains 11 residues. As DNA, the CDR3 is TGCAGTGCTAGTGCGGGTTCACCCCTCCACTTT. Residues: CSASAGSPLHF.

As DNA, the CDR3 is TGTGCCAGCAGCCCGAAGAGTAGAGGGGAGCTGTTTTTT. The encoded protein is CASSPKSRGELFF. The chain is built from TRBV7-2 and TRBJ2-2; D is unclear. Trimming shortened V by 5 bases and J by 8 bases, and 12 bases separated the two germline ends. This CDR3 is built from 13 residues. Germline V gene lookup returns CDR1 SGHTA and CDR2 FQGNSA.

Only a few counts were recorded for this clone. V gene TRBV25-1 combines with J gene TRBJ2-1; the D is unclear. The CDR3 consists of 14 residues. Trimming pared 1 base from V and 0 bases from J, leaving 4 bases between. Germline V gene data show CDR1 as MGHDK and CDR2 as SYGVNS. CDR3 loop: CASSESGSYNEQFF. CDR3 nucleotide sequence: TGTGCCAGCAGTGAATCAGGCTCCTACAATGAGCAGTTCTTC.

V usage is TRBV5-1 and J usage is TRBJ1-1; a weak D match, TRBD1 (6 bases). CDR3 length: 12 amino acids. Germline V gene sequence: CDR1 SGHRS, CDR2 YFSETQ. V lost 3 bases and J lost 11, with 14 bases in between. Here the CDR3 reads CASSSPPGVAFF. The CDR3 nucleotides are TGCGCCAGCAGCTCCCCCCCAGGGGTGGCTTTCTTT.

This CDR3 is CASSPALRTDTQYF. In nucleotides, the CDR3 is TGTGCCAGCTCACCAGCTCTACGCACAGATACGCAGTATTTT. The chain employs TRBV18 and TRBJ2-3; no definite D call. Trimming removed 2 bases at V and 1 base at J, with 7 bases between. The CDR3 consists of 14 residues. Germline CDR1 KGHSH, CDR2 LQKENI.

The gene calls are TRBV5-4 and TRBJ1-2; 7 bases align to TRBD1. Unmatched junction bases numbered 5, after V lost 4 bases and J lost 2 bases. The V gene's germline CDR1 is SGHNT and CDR2 YYREEE (reference sequence). This CDR3 has 14 residues. The CDR3 loop reads CASSEWTGNYGYTF. CDR3 sequence (DNA): TGTGCCAGCAGCGAGTGGACAGGAAACTATGGCTACACCTTC.

The rearrangement joins TRBV2 to TRBJ2-7; D is perhaps TRBD1 (7 bases). The germline V gene has CDR1 SNHLY and CDR2 FYNNEI. Trimming left V 11 bases short and J 5 bases short, with 16 bases between. The CDR3 sequence is 12 residues long. The CDR3 DNA sequence: TGTGCCGTTCTCAGGGGGGCAAACGAGCAGTACTTC. Its protein product is CAVLRGANEQYF.

This sequence joins TRBV7-9 and TRBJ1-5; TRBD1 matches 8 bases. The CDR3 runs 15 residues. Looked up from germline, CDR1 is SEHNR and CDR2 is FQNEAQ (reference sequence). J gave up 4 bases and V 5 bases, and 7 bases lay outside the gene matches. The CDR3 reads CASSQDWTGNQPQHF. As DNA, the CDR3 is TGTGCCAGCAGCCAAGACTGGACAGGGAATCAGCCCCAGCATTTT.

The rearrangement uses TRBV5-6 and TRBJ2-7, with TRBD1 as a possible D gene (5 bases). Germline CDR1 is SGHDT and CDR2 is YYEEEE. The CDR3 extends over 14 amino acids. The ends were cut back, 4 bases at V and 4 bases at J, with 15 bases in the middle. For the CDR3, the DNA is TGTGCCAGCAGCCGAGATGGCAGGGCGTACGAGCAGTACTTC. It yields the protein CASSRDGRAYEQYF.

This sequence joins TRBV19 and TRBJ1-1; 11 positions agree with TRBD1. This CDR3 has 12 residues. V lost 6 bases to trimming and J lost 13 bases; unmatched junction nucleotides: 7. Germline V gene data show CDR1 as LNHDA and CDR2 as SQIVND (reference sequence). CDR3 DNA sequence: TGTGCCAGTAGGGACAGGGGGCTCACGTATTTCTTT. As protein: CASRDRGLTYFF.

The rearrangement links TRBV5-1 to TRBJ1-4, with D possibly being TRBD1 (5 bases). The CDR3 sequence is 14 residues long. V was cut by 7 bases and J by 0 bases, with 10 bases left in between. Germline V lookup: CDR1 SGHRS, CDR2 YFSETQ. The CDR3 region is CASCSGATNEKLFF. CDR3 sequence (DNA): TGCGCCAGCTGCTCGGGGGCAACTAATGAAAAACTGTTTTTT.

Concerning this clone itself: The junction shows a germline mismatch at one end, possibly a read error. The J gene is TRBJ1-2, the V gene TRBV6-5; 7 bases fit TRBD1. Germline CDR1 reads MNHEY; CDR2 reads SVGAGI. This CDR3 spans 12 amino acids. The CDR3 coding sequence is TGTGCCAGCAGGAGAACAGGGGAAGGCTACCCCTTC. Its protein is CASRRTGEGYPF.

The chain uses TRBV4-2 and TRBJ2-5; TRBD2 aligns across 8 bases. V shed 1 base, J shed 4 bases, and the junction held 5 bases outside the gene matches. CDR3 size: 15 residues. CDR1 and CDR2 from the germline V gene are LGHNA and YNFKEQ. For the CDR3, the DNA is TGTGCCAGCAGCCAAGTAGGGACTAGGGGAGAGACCCAGTACTTC. As protein: CASSQVGTRGETQYF.

V and J are TRBV6-6 and TRBJ2-1, with no clear D. The germline gives CDR1 MNHNY, CDR2 SVGAGI (reference sequence). Trimming left V 0 bases short and J 3 bases short, with 9 bases between. The CDR3 has 15 residues. CDR3 sequence reads: CASSYSYRSYNEQFF. In DNA, the CDR3 is TGTGCCAGCAGTTACTCCTACAGAAGCTACAATGAGCAGTTCTTC.

This clone turned up a few times. This chain uses TRBV29-1 with TRBJ1-1; TRBD1 matches at 8 bases. CDR3 length: 12 residues. With 7 bases clipped from V and 4 bases from J, the junction kept 5 bases outside the gene matches. Germline CDR1 and CDR2: SQVTM and ANQGSEA. The CDR3: CSGTGPGTEAFF. CDR3 in DNA: TGCAGCGGGACAGGGCCGGGCACTGAAGCTTTCTTT.

The CDR3 loop reads CASFPGGALGELFF. For the CDR3, the DNA is TGTGCCAGTTTCCCAGGGGGCGCCTTGGGGGAGCTGTTTTTT. The chain couples TRBV19 to TRBJ2-2; 8 bases map to TRBD1. CDR3 length: 14 amino acids. The V and J ends lost 8 bases and 8 bases, in that order; junction bases with no gene match: 10. The germline gives CDR1 LNHDA, CDR2 SQIVND (reference sequence).

This clone is a singleton in its sample. This chain links TRBV28 with TRBJ2-7, with D possibly being TRBD1 (5 bases). From germline, CDR1 is MDHEN and CDR2 SYDVKM. The CDR3 contains 13 residues. Trimming cost V 3 bases and J 6 bases, with 12 bases left between them. The CDR3 reads CASSFFAGREQYF. The CDR3 bases are TGTGCCAGCAGTTTTTTTGCAGGGCGCGAGCAGTACTTC.

This clone was counted only a few times. The chain carries TRBV5-1 and TRBJ2-7; unclear D gene. The CDR3 has 14 amino acids. V was trimmed by 0 bases and J by 0 bases, leaving 7 bases between them. CDR1 SGHRS and CDR2 YFSETQ come from the germline V gene. CDR3 in DNA: TGCGCCAGCAGCTTGGACAGTCCCTCCTACGAGCAGTACTTC. This codes for CASSLDSPSYEQYF.

This clone was seen more than once but under ten times. Written as DNA, the CDR3 is TGTGCCAGCAGTCAAGACACCTTCTCATCCACTGAAGCTTTCTTT. Its protein is CASSQDTFSSTEAFF. V usage is TRBV6-1 and J usage is TRBJ1-1; D gene ambiguous. CDR1 is MNHNS, CDR2 SASEGT, per germline. This CDR3 is built from 15 residues. V shed 5 bases and J shed 4 bases, with 17 bases lying between them.

The J gene is TRBJ1-4, the V gene TRBV5-1, with 8 bases fitting TRBD1. Germline V lookup: CDR1 SGHRS, CDR2 YFSETQ. V was clipped by 5 bases and J by 4 bases; unmatched bases: 4. The CDR3 length is 14 residues. CDR3 in amino acids: CASRRQGNNEKLFF. DNA for the CDR3: TGCGCCAGCAGGAGACAGGGGAATAATGAAAAACTGTTTTTT.

This clone has a handful of counts. This chain joins TRBV6-6 and TRBJ2-1; D not resolved. The CDR3 contains 13 residues. CDR1 and CDR2 (germline): MNHNY, SVGAGI (reference sequence). V lost 8 bases and J lost 9, with 17 bases in between. The CDR3 sequence: CASFTPLDSEQFF. CDR3 DNA sequence: TGTGCCAGCTTCACGCCCCTCGATAGTGAGCAGTTCTTC.